This T cell receptor beta chain emerged from a study of TIL therapy for anti-PD-1-resistant metastatic lung cancer. Across the whole study: Median patient age was around 50, ranging about 38-80 years. Half of patients were current or former smokers.

V gave up 1 base and J gave up 0 bases, with 19 bases separating them. The CDR3 contains 19 residues. The germline V gene has CDR1 SGHDT and CDR2 YYEEEE. Time point: pre-treatment sample, taken before nivolumab and TIL therapy. The tumor samples were excised metastases, mostly pleural nodules or supraclavicular lymph nodes. The immunoSEQ assay was v3. Sequencing used immunoSEQ multiplex PCR; TCRdb keeps in-frame clones, though not all of them. The sample holds more than 20,000 clones, 55% to 75% seen once. The chain carries TRBV5-6 and TRBJ1-4; D remains ambiguous. The sequence came from a person aged 25 to 85 with non-small cell lung cancer. This sample comprised tumor tissue, obtained at baseline. CDR3 coding DNA: TGTGCCAGCAGCTTGACGGACCACGGGCGGCTTCCAACTAATGAAAAACTGTTTTTT. Its translation is CASSLTDHGRLPTNEKLFF.